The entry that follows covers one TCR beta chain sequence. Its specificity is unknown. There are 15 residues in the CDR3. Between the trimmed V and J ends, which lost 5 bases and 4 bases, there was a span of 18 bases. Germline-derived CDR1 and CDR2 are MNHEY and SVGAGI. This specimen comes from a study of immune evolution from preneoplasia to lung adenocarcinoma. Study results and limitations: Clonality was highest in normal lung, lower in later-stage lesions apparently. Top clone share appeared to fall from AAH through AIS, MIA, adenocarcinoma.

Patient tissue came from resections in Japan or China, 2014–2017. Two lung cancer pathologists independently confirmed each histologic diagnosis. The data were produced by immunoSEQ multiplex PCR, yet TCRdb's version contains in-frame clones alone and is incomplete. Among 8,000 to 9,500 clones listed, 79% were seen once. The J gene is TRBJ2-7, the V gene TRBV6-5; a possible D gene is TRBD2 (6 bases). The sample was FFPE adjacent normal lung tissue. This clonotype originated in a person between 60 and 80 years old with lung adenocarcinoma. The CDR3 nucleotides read TGTGCCAGCAGTCCAGGACCTGGGGGACTGTACGAGCAGTACTTC. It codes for CASSPGPGGLYEQYF.